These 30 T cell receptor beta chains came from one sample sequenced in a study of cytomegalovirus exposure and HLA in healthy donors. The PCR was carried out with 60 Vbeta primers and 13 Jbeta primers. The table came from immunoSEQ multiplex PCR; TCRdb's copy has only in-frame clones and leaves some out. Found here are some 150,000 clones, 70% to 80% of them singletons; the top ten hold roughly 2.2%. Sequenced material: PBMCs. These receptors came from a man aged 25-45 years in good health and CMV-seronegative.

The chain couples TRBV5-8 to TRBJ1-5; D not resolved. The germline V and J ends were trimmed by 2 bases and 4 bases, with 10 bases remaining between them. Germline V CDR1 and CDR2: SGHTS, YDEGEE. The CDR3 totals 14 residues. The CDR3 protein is CASSLHDSNQPQHF. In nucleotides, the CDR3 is TGTGCCAGCAGCTTACACGACTCGAATCAGCCCCAGCATTTT.

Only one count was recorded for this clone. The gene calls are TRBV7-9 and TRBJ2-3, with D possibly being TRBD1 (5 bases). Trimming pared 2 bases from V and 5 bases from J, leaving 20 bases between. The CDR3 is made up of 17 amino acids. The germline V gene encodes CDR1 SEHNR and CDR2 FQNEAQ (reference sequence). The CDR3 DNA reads TGTGCCAGCAGCTTAAACGGCGGCACAAGGGGAAGAGATACGCAGTATTTT. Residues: CASSLNGGTRGRDTQYF.

CDR3 coding DNA: TGTGCCAGTAGTATGGGAGGAGCGGGGGGAGCGAGAGATACGCAGTATTTT. Its translation: CASSMGGAGGARDTQYF. The rearrangement joins TRBV19 to TRBJ2-3; TRBD2 matches 9 bases. There are 17 residues in the CDR3. Germline V CDR1 and CDR2: LNHDA, SQIVND (reference sequence). V shed 3 bases and J 5 bases; nucleotides not matched to a gene: 12.

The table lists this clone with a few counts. The CDR3, as DNA: TGTGCCATCAGTGAGGGGGAGGGCACTGAAGCTTTCTTT. It encodes CAISEGEGTEAFF. The chain couples TRBV10-3 to TRBJ1-1; no clear D gene. V was cut by 2 bases and J by 4 bases, with 8 bases left in between. The CDR3 spans 13 residues. Germline lookup yields CDR1 ENHRY and CDR2 SYGVKD.

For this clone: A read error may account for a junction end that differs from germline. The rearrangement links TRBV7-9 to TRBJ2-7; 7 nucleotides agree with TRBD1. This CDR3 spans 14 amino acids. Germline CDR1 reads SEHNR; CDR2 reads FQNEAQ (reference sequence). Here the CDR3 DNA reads TGTTCCAGCAGCACCCGGGACAGCTCCTACGAGCAGTACTTC. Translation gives CSSSTRDSSYEQYF.

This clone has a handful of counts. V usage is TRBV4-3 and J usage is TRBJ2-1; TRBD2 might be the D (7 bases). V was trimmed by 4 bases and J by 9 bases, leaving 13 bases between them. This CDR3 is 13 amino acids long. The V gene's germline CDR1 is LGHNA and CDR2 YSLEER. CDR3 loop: CASSPRAGAEQFF. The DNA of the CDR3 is TGCGCCAGCAGCCCCCGGGCGGGGGCTGAGCAGTTCTTC.

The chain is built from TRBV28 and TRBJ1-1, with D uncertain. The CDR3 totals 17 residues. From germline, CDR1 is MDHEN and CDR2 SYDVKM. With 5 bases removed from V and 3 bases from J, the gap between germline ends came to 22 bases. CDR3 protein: CASSIPEGGIADTEAFF. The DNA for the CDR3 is TGTGCCAGCAGTATTCCGGAGGGAGGAATCGCGGACACTGAAGCTTTCTTT.

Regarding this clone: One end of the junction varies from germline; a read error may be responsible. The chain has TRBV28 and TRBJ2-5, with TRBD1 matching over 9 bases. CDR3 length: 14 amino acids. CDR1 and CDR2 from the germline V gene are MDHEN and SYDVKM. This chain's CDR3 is CASQYRDRVSWLDF. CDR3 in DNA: TGTGCCAGCCAATACCGGGACAGGGTGTCGTGGTTGGACTTC.

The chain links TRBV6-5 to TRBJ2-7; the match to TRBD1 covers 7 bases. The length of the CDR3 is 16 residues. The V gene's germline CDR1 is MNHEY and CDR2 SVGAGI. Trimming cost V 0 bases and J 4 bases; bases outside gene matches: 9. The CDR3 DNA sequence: TGTGCCAGCAGTTACTCGATGAGGGACAGTCGTTACGAGCAGTACTTC. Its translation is CASSYSMRDSRYEQYF.

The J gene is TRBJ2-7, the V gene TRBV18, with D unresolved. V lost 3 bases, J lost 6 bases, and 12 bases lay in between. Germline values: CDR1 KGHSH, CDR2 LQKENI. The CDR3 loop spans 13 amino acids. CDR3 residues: CASSPTRLVEQYF. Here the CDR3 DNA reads TGTGCCAGCTCACCCACCCGACTTGTCGAGCAGTACTTC.

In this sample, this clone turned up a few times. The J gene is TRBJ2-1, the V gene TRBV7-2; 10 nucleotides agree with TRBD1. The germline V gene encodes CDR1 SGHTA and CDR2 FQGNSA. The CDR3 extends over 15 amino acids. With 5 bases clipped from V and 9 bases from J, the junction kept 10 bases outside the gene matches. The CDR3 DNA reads TGTGCCAGCAGCCCGCCCGGGACAGGGGCACGTGAGCAGTTCTTC. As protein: CASSPPGTGAREQFF.

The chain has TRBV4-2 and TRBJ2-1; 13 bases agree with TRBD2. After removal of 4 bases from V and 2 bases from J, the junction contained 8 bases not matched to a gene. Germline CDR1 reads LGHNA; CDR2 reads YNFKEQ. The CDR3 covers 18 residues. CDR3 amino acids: CASSPGTSGELTYNEQFF. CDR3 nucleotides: TGTGCCAGCAGCCCCGGGACTAGCGGGGAATTAACCTACAATGAGCAGTTCTTC.

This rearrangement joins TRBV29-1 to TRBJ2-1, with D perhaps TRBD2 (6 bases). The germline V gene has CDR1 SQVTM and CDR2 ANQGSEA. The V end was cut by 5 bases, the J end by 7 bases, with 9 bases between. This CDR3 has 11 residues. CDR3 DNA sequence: TGCAGCGTTTACGGGGGAAATGAGCAGTTCTTC. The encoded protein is CSVYGGNEQFF.

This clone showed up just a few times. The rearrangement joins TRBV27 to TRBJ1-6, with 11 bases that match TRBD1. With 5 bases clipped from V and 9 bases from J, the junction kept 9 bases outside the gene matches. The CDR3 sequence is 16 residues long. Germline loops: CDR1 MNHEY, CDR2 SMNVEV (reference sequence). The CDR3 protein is CASSPWTGGASSPLHF. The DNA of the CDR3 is TGTGCCAGCAGTCCATGGACAGGGGGCGCTTCTTCACCCCTCCACTTT.

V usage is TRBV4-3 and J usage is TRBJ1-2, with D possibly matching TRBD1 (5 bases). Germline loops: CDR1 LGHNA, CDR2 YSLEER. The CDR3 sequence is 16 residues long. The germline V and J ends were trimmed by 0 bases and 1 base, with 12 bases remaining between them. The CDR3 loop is CASSQDSTAINYGYTF. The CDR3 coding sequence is TGCGCCAGCAGCCAAGATTCGACAGCAATTAACTATGGCTACACCTTC.

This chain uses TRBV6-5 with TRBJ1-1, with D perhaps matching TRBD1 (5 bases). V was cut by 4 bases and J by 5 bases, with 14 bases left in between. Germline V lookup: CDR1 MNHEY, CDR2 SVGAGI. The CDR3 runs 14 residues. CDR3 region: CASSFYQGGTEAFF. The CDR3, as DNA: TGTGCCAGCAGTTTCTACCAGGGAGGGACTGAAGCTTTCTTT.

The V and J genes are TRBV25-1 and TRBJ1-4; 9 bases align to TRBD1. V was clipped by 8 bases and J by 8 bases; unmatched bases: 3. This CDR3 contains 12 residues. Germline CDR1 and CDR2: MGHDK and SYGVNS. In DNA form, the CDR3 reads TGTGCCAGCCAGGACAGGGGCGAAAAACTGTTTTTT. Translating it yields CASQDRGEKLFF.

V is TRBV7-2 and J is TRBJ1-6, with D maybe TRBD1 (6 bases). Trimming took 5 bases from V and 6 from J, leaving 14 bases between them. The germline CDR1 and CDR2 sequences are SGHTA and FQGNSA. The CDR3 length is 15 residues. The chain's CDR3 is CASSAYRVGNSPLHF. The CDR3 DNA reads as TGTGCCAGCAGCGCCTACAGGGTGGGTAATTCACCCCTCCACTTT.

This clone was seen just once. CDR3 protein: CASTSGWRANVLTF. The CDR3 coding sequence is TGTGCCAGCACTTCAGGGTGGCGGGCCAACGTCCTGACTTTC. This chain uses TRBV5-8 with TRBJ2-6; the D gene is possibly TRBD1 (5 bases). V shed 6 bases and J shed 5 bases, with 12 bases lying between them. Germline CDR1 is SGHTS and CDR2 is YDEGEE. The CDR3 totals 14 residues. The full variable domain, its missing parts supplied by reference TRBV5-8 and TRBJ2-6, is EAGVTQSPTHLIKTRGQQATLRCSPISGHTSVYWYQQALGLGLQFLLWYDEGEERNRGNFPPRFSGRQFPNYSSELNVNALELEDSALYLCASTSGWRANVLTFGAGSRLTVL.

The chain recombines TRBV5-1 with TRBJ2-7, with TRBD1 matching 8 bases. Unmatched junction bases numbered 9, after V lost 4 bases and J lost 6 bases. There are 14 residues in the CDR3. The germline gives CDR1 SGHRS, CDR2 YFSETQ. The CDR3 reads CASSEDRAIGEQYF. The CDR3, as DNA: TGCGCCAGCAGCGAGGACAGGGCTATTGGCGAGCAGTACTTC. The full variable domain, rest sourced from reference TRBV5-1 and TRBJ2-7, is KAGVTQTPRYLIKTRGQQVTLSCSPISGHRSVSWYQQTPGQGLQFLFEYFSETQRNKGNFPGRFSGRQFSNSRSEMNVSTLELGDSALYLCASSEDRAIGEQYFGPGTRLTVT.

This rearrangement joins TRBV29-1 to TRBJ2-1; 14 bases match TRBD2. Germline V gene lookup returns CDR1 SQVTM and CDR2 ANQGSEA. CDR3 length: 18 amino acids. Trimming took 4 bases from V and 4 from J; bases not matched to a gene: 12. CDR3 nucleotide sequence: TGCAGCGTTGGGGGACTAGCGGGGGCCTCCGACTTTTACAATGAGCAGTTCTTC. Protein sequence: CSVGGLAGASDFYNEQFF.

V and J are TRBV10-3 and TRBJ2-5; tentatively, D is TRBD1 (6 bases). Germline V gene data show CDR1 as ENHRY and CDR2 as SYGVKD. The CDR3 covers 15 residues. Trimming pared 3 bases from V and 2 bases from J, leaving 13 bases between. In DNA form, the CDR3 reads TGTGCCATCAGTGACGCGACAGGAGGACAAGAGACCCAGTACTTC. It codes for CAISDATGGQETQYF.

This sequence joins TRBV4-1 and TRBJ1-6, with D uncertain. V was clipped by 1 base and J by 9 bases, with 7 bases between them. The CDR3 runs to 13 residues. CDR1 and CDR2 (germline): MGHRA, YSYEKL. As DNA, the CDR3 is TGCGCCAGCAGCCAAGGAGGCTCTTCACCCCTCCACTTT. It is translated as CASSQGGSSPLHF.

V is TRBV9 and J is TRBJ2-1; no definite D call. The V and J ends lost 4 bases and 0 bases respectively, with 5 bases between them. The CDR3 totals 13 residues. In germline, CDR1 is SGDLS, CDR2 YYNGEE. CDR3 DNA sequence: TGTGCCAGCAGCCTCGGCTCCTACAATGAGCAGTTCTTC. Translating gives CASSLGSYNEQFF.

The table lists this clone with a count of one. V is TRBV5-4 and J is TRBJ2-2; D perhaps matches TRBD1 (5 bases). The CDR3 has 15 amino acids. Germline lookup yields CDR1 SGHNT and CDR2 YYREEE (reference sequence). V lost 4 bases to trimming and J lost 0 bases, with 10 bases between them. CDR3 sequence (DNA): TGTGCCAGCAGCATCGACAGCTCGAACACCGGGGAGCTGTTTTTT. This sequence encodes CASSIDSSNTGELFF.

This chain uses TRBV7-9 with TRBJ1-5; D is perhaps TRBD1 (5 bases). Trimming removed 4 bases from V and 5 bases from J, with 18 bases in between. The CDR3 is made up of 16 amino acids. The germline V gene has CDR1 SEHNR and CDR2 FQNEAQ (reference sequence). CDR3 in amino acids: CASSSKTAAEHQPQHF. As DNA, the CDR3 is TGTGCCAGCAGCTCCAAGACAGCCGCCGAGCATCAGCCCCAGCATTTT.

The CDR3 sequence is CASQEGVKNIQYF. CDR3 sequence (DNA): TGTGCCAGTCAGGAGGGAGTCAAAAACATTCAGTACTTC. The chain carries TRBV19 and TRBJ2-4, with D perhaps matching TRBD2 (6 bases). V dropped 8 bases and J dropped 3 bases, with 11 bases sitting between them. This CDR3 region has 13 residues. The germline gives CDR1 LNHDA, CDR2 SQIVND (reference sequence).

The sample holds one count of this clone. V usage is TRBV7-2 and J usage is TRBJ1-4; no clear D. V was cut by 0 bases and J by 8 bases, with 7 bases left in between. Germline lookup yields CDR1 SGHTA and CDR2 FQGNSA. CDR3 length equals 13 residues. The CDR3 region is CASSLARLEKLFF. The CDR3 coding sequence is TGTGCCAGCAGCTTAGCCAGGTTGGAAAAACTGTTTTTT.

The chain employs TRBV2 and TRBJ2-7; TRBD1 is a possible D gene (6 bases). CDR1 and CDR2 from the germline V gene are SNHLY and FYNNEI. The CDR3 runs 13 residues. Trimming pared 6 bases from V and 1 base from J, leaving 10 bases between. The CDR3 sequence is CASRRTVSYEQYF. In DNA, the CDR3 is TGTGCCAGCAGGCGGACAGTTTCCTACGAGCAGTACTTC.

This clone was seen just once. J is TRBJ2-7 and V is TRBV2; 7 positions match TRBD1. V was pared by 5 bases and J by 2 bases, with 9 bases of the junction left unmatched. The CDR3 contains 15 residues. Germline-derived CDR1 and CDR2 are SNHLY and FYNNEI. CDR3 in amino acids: CASSPDRVRPYEQYF. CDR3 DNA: TGTGCCAGCAGTCCTGACAGGGTCCGACCCTACGAGCAGTACTTC.